These 31 T cell receptor beta chains share one sample of origin, sequenced in a study of T cell clonality in common variable immunodeficiency. Sequencing used immunoSEQ multiplex PCR; TCRdb keeps in-frame clones, though not all of them. Observed in the sample are approximately 57,000 clones, none of them singletons. The source material was peripheral blood mononuclear cells. These receptors came from a person aged 18 to 69 in good health.

This clone was recorded at least ten times. The read is 3 residues too short to cover the CDR3 end, so that end is filled in from the germline J gene. The gene calls are TRBV2 and TRBJ2-1; 7 bases map to TRBD2. V was pared by 7 bases and J by 6 bases, with 21 bases of the junction left unmatched. The CDR3 has 18 amino acids. CDR1 SNHLY and CDR2 FYNNEI come from the germline V gene. The CDR3 bases that were read are TGTGCCAGCACTGGGGCTAGCGGACTACTGGGGATAAGCAATGAG. Translating gives CASTGASGLLGISNE. The CDR3 as a whole reads CASTGASGLLGISNEQFF.

This clone was counted ten times or more. The read gets to within 3 residues of the CDR3 end, and the germline J gene fills in the rest. The rearrangement uses TRBV13 and TRBJ1-4; D gene ambiguous. Germline values: CDR1 PRHDT, CDR2 FYEKMQ (reference sequence). V was clipped by 5 bases and J by 7 bases, with 17 bases between them. The CDR3 contains 15 residues. The CDR3 region is CASSTDAGRGEKLFF. The sequenced part of the CDR3 DNA is TGTGCCAGCAGCACCGACGCGGGGAGAGGTGAAAAA.

This clone showed up many times. The CDR3 region is CASRSVGIGSNEQFF. CDR3 bases read: TGTGCCAGCAGATCCGTGGGTATAGGGTCCAATGAG. The rearrangement uses TRBV6-2 or TRBV6-3 and TRBJ2-1, with D uncertain. Sequencing ends 3 residues short of the CDR3 end; the germline J gene provides the rest. Germline CDR1 MNHEY, CDR2 SVGEGT. There are 15 residues in the CDR3. Trimming removed 6 bases at V and 6 bases at J, with 18 bases between.

The sample holds many counts of this clone. CDR3 bases read: TGCGCCAGCAGCTCTTTTGTGACAGGGGAGACCGGGGAG. Translation gives CASSSFVTGETGE. The entire CDR3 reads CASSSFVTGETGELFF. The chain employs TRBV5-1 and TRBJ2-2; TRBD1 matches 8 bases. Read data end 3 residues before the CDR3 end; the end is taken from the germline J gene. V lost 3 bases and J lost 5; bases outside the gene matches: 9. There are 16 residues in the CDR3. Germline CDR1 is SGHRS and CDR2 is YFSETQ.

This clone was seen repeatedly, ten times or more. The read finishes 3 residues shy of the CDR3 end, and the germline J gene is used to complete it. The chain recombines TRBV12-3 or TRBV12-4 with TRBJ2-2, with D possibly being TRBD2 (6 bases). The CDR3 has 15 amino acids. V gave up 6 bases and J gave up 3 bases, with 14 bases separating them. The sequenced part of the CDR3 DNA is TGTGCCAGCAGCCCGGGACTGAGCTACACCGGGGAG. Translation: CASSPGLSYTGE. From start to end, the CDR3 is CASSPGLSYTGELFF.

This clone has a count of ten or more. The CDR3 end falls 3 residues outside the read, so it is completed with the germline J gene. The chain couples TRBV19 to TRBJ1-4; D uncertain. Germline CDR1 LNHDA, CDR2 SQIVND (reference sequence). The germline V and J ends were trimmed by 7 bases and 0 bases, with 9 bases remaining between them. The CDR3 is made up of 14 amino acids. The CDR3 sequence: CASKWAATNEKLFF. CDR3 DNA, as far as it was read: TGTGCCAGTAAGTGGGCCGCAACTAATGAAAAA.

This clone was seen repeatedly, ten times or more. The read is 3 residues too short to cover the CDR3 end, so that end is filled in from the germline J gene. The V and J genes are TRBV2 and TRBJ1-2; TRBD1 is a possible D gene (5 bases). This CDR3 spans 13 amino acids. Germline loops: CDR1 SNHLY, CDR2 FYNNEI. The part of the CDR3 DNA that was read is TGTGCCAGCACCAATCAGGGTTTGGTAGGC. It specifies CASTNQGLVG. The full CDR3 protein reads CASTNQGLVGYTF.

This clone counts as medium-sized. The CDR3 goes on 3 residues after the read ends, and that part is filled in from the germline J gene. J is TRBJ2-6 and V is TRBV30, with D maybe TRBD2 (6 bases). The length of the CDR3 is 14 residues. V was cut by 8 bases and J by 7 bases, with 18 bases left in between. Per the germline V gene, CDR1 is GTSNPN and CDR2 is SVGIG (reference sequence). CDR3 amino acids: CAVEEGTRANVLTF. The part of the CDR3 DNA that was read is TGTGCCGTAGAGGAGGGTACTAGAGCCAACGTC.

In this sample, this clone turned up many times. The missing CDR3 end, 3 residues past where the read stops, is filled in from the germline J gene. The same CDR3 can be traced to other DNA sequences in this sample. The chain uses TRBV6-2 or TRBV6-3 and TRBJ1-5; tentative D call: TRBD1 (5 bases). The CDR3 extends over 13 amino acids. Trimming pared 4 bases from V and 9 bases from J, leaving 13 bases between. CDR1 is MNHEY, CDR2 SVGEGT, per germline. The CDR3 reads CASSSQAMGPQHF. The part of the CDR3 DNA that was read is TGTGCCAGCAGTTCACAGGCGATGGGGCCC.

This clone was picked up many times. The covered CDR3 bases are TGTGCCAGTAGTATTAGAGGGTTTCAGACCCTCAGCTCCTACGAG. It yields the protein CASSIRGFQTLSSYE. The CDR3 in full is CASSIRGFQTLSSYEQYF. The chain uses TRBV19 and TRBJ2-7; possibly TRBD2 for D (5 bases). The read gets to within 3 residues of the CDR3 end, and the germline J gene fills in the rest. Germline V gene lookup returns CDR1 LNHDA and CDR2 SQIVND (reference sequence). This CDR3 spans 18 amino acids. V lost 3 bases, J lost 0 bases, and 21 bases lay in between.

Ten or more counts support this clone. The CDR3 is cut off 3 residues early in the read; its end comes from the germline J gene. The V gene is TRBV7-3, the J gene TRBJ2-3, with D tentatively TRBD2 (7 bases). The CDR3 contains 14 residues. CDR1 is SGHTA and CDR2 is FQGTGA in the germline V gene. The CDR3 loop is CASSLVGGQETQYF. The sequenced part of the CDR3 DNA is TGTGCCAGCAGCTTAGTGGGGGGGCAAGAGACG.

This clone appeared many times. CDR3 DNA, as far as it was read: TGCGCCAGAGAGGACTGCATCGGCACTGAA. Its protein is CAREDCIGTE. The whole CDR3 protein is CAREDCIGTEAFF. The rearrangement uses TRBV5-1 and TRBJ1-1; D gene ambiguous. The CDR3 end lies 3 residues beyond the end of the read and is filled in from the germline J gene. Deletions cut 8 bases from V and 4 bases from J, with 15 bases between. The CDR3 sequence is 13 residues long. Per the germline V gene, CDR1 is SGHRS and CDR2 is YFSETQ.

About this clone itself: Read sequence stops 3 residues before the CDR3 end, and the germline J gene provides the missing end. The chain uses TRBV20-1 and TRBJ2-3, with D tentatively TRBD2 (6 bases). Germline V CDR1 and CDR2: DFQATT, SNEGSKA (reference sequence). CDR3 size: 15 residues. The CDR3 DNA, read in part, is TGCAGTGCCCGCCCCCCCGGACAACAAAGCGGGACG. Its protein product is CSARPPGQQSGT. The entire CDR3 protein is CSARPPGQQSGTQYF.

This clone was counted ten times or more. The read is 3 residues too short to cover the CDR3 end, so that end is filled in from the germline J gene. The chain has TRBV6-2 or TRBV6-3 and TRBJ1-6, with D possibly TRBD1 on 5 matching bases. Germline lookup yields CDR1 MNHEY and CDR2 SVGEGT. V lost 5 bases, J lost 0 bases, and 5 bases lay in between. The CDR3 length is 14 residues. The CDR3 here is CASSRGSYNSPLHF. CDR3 DNA, as far as it was read: TGTGCCAGCAGTAGGGGCTCCTATAATTCACCC.

This clone was seen many times. The read terminates 3 residues ahead of where the CDR3 ends, so the germline J gene completes it. The chain combines TRBV7-6 with TRBJ2-5; TRBD2 matches 9 bases. The V gene's germline CDR1 is SGHVS and CDR2 FNYEAQ. The CDR3 has 14 residues. V lost 8 bases to trimming and J lost 2 bases; unmatched junction nucleotides: 6. CDR3 bases read: TGTGCCAGCCAGAGCGCGGGGGGGCAAGAGACC. It encodes CASQSAGGQET. The whole CDR3 region reads CASQSAGGQETQYF.

This clone occurred many times. The sequenced part of the CDR3 DNA is TGCGCCAGCAGTGAGCCCGGACAGGAGAGCACAGATACG. As protein: CASSEPGQESTDT. The whole CDR3 sequence reads CASSEPGQESTDTQYF. This rearrangement joins TRBV10-2 to TRBJ2-3; 7 nucleotides line up with TRBD1. The missing CDR3 end, 3 residues past where the read stops, is filled in from the germline J gene. The V gene's germline CDR1 is WSHSY and CDR2 SAAADI. The CDR3 loop spans 16 amino acids. V dropped 2 bases and J dropped 0; count of bases not matched to a gene: 5.

This clone was found many times. CDR3 amino acids: CASSQVTGTGGAKAFF. Incomplete CDR3 DNA: TGTGCCAGCAGCCAGGTCACCGGGACAGGGGGTGCCAAA. The V gene is TRBV4-2, the J gene TRBJ1-1; 11 bases fit TRBD1. The read ends 3 residues before the CDR3 terminus; that terminus is restored from the germline J gene. This CDR3 contains 16 residues. Germline V gene data show CDR1 as LGHNA and CDR2 as YNFKEQ.

There are many counts of this clone. Read coverage stops 3 residues before the CDR3 terminus; the germline J gene supplies the remainder. The chain joins TRBV10-3 to TRBJ2-2; tentatively, D is TRBD1 (5 bases). The length of the CDR3 is 14 residues. V dropped 3 bases and J dropped 4 bases, with 9 bases sitting between them. Germline values: CDR1 ENHRY, CDR2 SYGVKD. CDR3 amino acids: CAISDRQTTGELFF. The DNA read from the CDR3 is TGTGCCATCAGTGATCGACAGACCACCGGGGAG.

This clone was seen repeatedly, ten times or more. The read falls 3 residues short of the CDR3 end, and the missing part is taken from the germline J gene. The gene calls are TRBV2 and TRBJ1-2, with TRBD1 matching over 7 bases. The CDR3 is 16 residues long. CDR1 is SNHLY, CDR2 FYNNEI, per germline. The V segment lost 0 bases and the J segment 6 bases; nucleotides outside the gene matches: 10. CDR3 DNA, as far as it was read: TGTGCCAGCAGTGAAGCCCCCTATACAGGGGCGGATGGC. Translated, it gives CASSEAPYTGADG. The full CDR3 protein reads CASSEAPYTGADGYTF.

Ten or more counts support this clone. The read halts 3 residues ahead of the CDR3 end, with the missing end drawn from the germline J gene. The chain employs TRBV10-3 and TRBJ1-2, with D perhaps matching TRBD1 (5 bases). The germline V gene has CDR1 ENHRY and CDR2 SYGVKD. This CDR3 has 15 residues. CDR3 region: CAISESRMQGMSYTF. CDR3 bases read: TGTGCCATCAGTGAGTCGAGGATGCAGGGTATGAGC.

This clone was counted ten times or more. Read sequence stops 3 residues before the CDR3 end, and the germline J gene provides the missing end. This chain connects TRBV19 to TRBJ1-2, with 12 nucleotides matching TRBD1. The V gene's germline CDR1 is LNHDA and CDR2 SQIVND (reference sequence). The CDR3 has 14 amino acids. Trimming took 7 bases from V and 4 from J; bases not matched to a gene: 4. CDR3 DNA, as far as it was read: TGTGCCAGTATGGGACAGGGGGCAGCCTATGGC. This translates into CASMGQGAAYG. The full CDR3 is CASMGQGAAYGYTF.

This clone was detected ten times or more. With the read ending 3 residues before the CDR3 end, the germline J gene is used to fill in that end. This sequence joins TRBV19 and TRBJ2-4, with 16 bases that match TRBD2. Germline V lookup: CDR1 LNHDA, CDR2 SQIVND (reference sequence). The CDR3 contains 18 residues. V shed 5 bases and J 6 bases; nucleotides not matched to a gene: 10. This CDR3 reads CASSGFGTSGGEINIQYF. The CDR3 bases that were read are TGTGCCAGTAGTGGATTCGGGACTAGCGGGGGGGAAATAAACATT.

This clone was observed at least ten times. CDR3 bases read: TGTGCCAGCAGCCCCATAGATGGGGCCAACGTG. It codes for CASSPIDGANV. In full, the CDR3 is CASSPIDGANVLFF. The V call is TRBV7-3, the J call TRBJ2-2; D perhaps matches TRBD1 (5 bases). Read data end 3 residues before the CDR3 end; the end is taken from the germline J gene. Per the germline V gene, CDR1 is SGHTA and CDR2 is FQGTGA. This CDR3 is built from 14 residues.

In this sample, this clone turned up many times. The read gets to within 3 residues of the CDR3 end, and the germline J gene fills in the rest. The gene calls are TRBV30 and TRBJ1-6; 8 bases line up with TRBD1. V was clipped by 6 bases and J by 0 bases; unmatched bases: 7. This CDR3 comprises 16 residues. Per germline, CDR1 GTSNPN and CDR2 SVGIG (reference sequence). Here the CDR3 reads CACHRTGSSYNSPLHF. The covered CDR3 bases are TGTGCCTGTCACCGGACAGGGAGCTCCTATAATTCACCC. The full variable domain, in which reference TRBV30 and TRBJ1-6 provide the parts outside the CDR3, is SQTIHQWPATLVQPVGSPLSLECTVEGTSNPNLYWYRQAAGRGLQLLFYSVGIGQISSEVPQNLSASRPQDRQFILSSKKLLLSDSGFYLCACHRTGSSYNSPLHFGNGTRLTVT.

This clone occurred many times. One end of the junction is discordant with germline, which a read error may explain. The sequenced fragment ends 3 residues before the CDR3 boundary, so the rest is inferred from the germline J gene. V is TRBV4-2 and J is TRBJ1-6; D uncertain. Germline loops: CDR1 LGHNA, CDR2 YNFKEQ. The CDR3 length is 18 residues. This chain's CDR3 is CASSQRVDTQNYNSPLHF. CDR3 DNA (partial): TGCGCCAGCAGCCAAAGAGTAGACACTCAGAACTATAATTCACCC.

This clone was detected ten times or more. The DNA ends 3 residues before the CDR3 does, and the rest of the CDR3 is filled in from the germline J gene. This sequence joins TRBV5-4 and TRBJ1-2; D may be TRBD1 (6 bases). Per the germline V gene, CDR1 is SGHNT and CDR2 is YYREEE (reference sequence). V dropped 4 bases and J dropped 5 bases, with 12 bases sitting between them. This CDR3 is built from 13 residues. The DNA read from the CDR3 is TGTGCCAGCAGCACGGACGGGACATATGGC. Translated, it gives CASSTDGTYG. The full CDR3 protein reads CASSTDGTYGYTF.

This clone has a count of ten or more. The read gets to within 3 residues of the CDR3 end, and the germline J gene fills in the rest. The rearrangement uses TRBV28 and TRBJ2-5; 10 bases align to TRBD2. This CDR3 spans 14 amino acids. V lost 7 bases to trimming and J lost 5 bases; unmatched junction nucleotides: 7. Germline lookup yields CDR1 MDHEN and CDR2 SYDVKM. CDR3 residues: CASTLSGGLETQYF. The sequenced CDR3 bases are TGTGCCAGCACCCTTAGCGGGGGGTTGGAGACC. Based on the CDR3 plus reference TRBV28 and TRBJ2-5, the full variable domain is DVKVTQSSRYLVKRTGEKVFLECVQDMDHENMFWYRQDPGLGLRLIYFSYDVKMKEKGDIPEGYSVSREKKERFSLILESASTNQTSMYLCASTLSGGLETQYFGPGTRLLVL.

There are many counts of this clone. The CDR3 goes on 3 residues after the read ends, and that part is filled in from the germline J gene. The rearrangement uses TRBV28 and TRBJ1-1, with 7 nucleotides matching TRBD1. The CDR3 totals 14 residues. From germline, CDR1 is MDHEN and CDR2 SYDVKM. V lost 2 bases and J lost 5; bases outside the gene matches: 5. The covered CDR3 bases are TGTGCCAGCAGTTTAGGACAGGAGGTGACTGAA. Its translation is CASSLGQEVTE. From start to end, the CDR3 is CASSLGQEVTEAFF. The full variable domain, in which reference TRBV28 and TRBJ1-1 provide the parts outside the CDR3, is DVKVTQSSRYLVKRTGEKVFLECVQDMDHENMFWYRQDPGLGLRLIYFSYDVKMKEKGDIPEGYSVSREKKERFSLILESASTNQTSMYLCASSLGQEVTEAFFGQGTRLTVV.

This clone occurred a few times. Read sequence stops 3 residues before the CDR3 end, and the germline J gene provides the missing end. The rearrangement joins TRBV19 to TRBJ1-2; possibly TRBD1 for D (5 bases). Germline V lookup: CDR1 LNHDA, CDR2 SQIVND (reference sequence). This CDR3 is built from 13 residues. The covered CDR3 bases are TGTGCCAGTAGTATCGAAAGGGGCTACGAC. It translates to CASSIERGYD. The full-length CDR3 reads as CASSIERGYDYTF.

In its sample, this clone was seen many times. Read data end 3 residues before the CDR3 end; the end is taken from the germline J gene. The chain carries TRBV18 and TRBJ1-4, with 9 bases matching TRBD1. V lost 5 bases to trimming and J lost 6 bases; unmatched junction nucleotides: 4. The CDR3 covers 14 residues. Germline values: CDR1 KGHSH, CDR2 LQKENI. The CDR3 reads CASSMGQGYEKLFF. The sequenced CDR3 bases are TGTGCCAGCTCAATGGGACAGGGATATGAAAAA.

This clone was recorded many times. The missing CDR3 end, 3 residues past where the read stops, is filled in from the germline J gene. V gene TRBV19 combines with J gene TRBJ2-2; no reliable D call. CDR3 size: 15 residues. Trimming took off 1 base at V and 6 bases at J, with 12 bases between the two ends. From germline, CDR1 is LNHDA and CDR2 SQIVND (reference sequence). The CDR3 sequence: CASSIGADVAGELFF. Partial CDR3 DNA: TGTGCCAGTAGTATAGGGGCCGACGTGGCCGGGGAG.